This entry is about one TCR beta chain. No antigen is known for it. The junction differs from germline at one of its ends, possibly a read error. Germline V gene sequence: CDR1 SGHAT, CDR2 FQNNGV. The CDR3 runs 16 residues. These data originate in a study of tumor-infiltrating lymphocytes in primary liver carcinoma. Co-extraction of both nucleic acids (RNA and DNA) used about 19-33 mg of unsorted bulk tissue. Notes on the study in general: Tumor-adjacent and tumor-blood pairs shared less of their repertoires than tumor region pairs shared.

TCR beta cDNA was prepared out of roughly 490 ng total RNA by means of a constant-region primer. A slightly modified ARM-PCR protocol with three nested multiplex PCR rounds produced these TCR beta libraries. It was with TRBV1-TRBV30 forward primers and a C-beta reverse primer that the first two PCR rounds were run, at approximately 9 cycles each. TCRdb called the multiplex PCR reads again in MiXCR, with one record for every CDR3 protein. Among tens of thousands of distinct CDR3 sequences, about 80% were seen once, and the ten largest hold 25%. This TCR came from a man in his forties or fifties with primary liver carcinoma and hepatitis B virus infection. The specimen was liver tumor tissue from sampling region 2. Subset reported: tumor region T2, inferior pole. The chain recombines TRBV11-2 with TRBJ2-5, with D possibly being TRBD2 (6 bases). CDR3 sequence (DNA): TGTGCCAGTAGCTTAGTCCCGGCAAGCGGGCGAGAGACCCAGTACTTC. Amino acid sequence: CASSLVPASGRETQYF.